The present entry profiles one TCR beta chain with its context. Its matching antigen is unknown. This specimen belongs to a study of vaccination effects on CD4 cells after COVID-19. The wider study: Viral peptide pools were used in the ViraFEST assay to expand antigen-specific CD4+ T cells, and sequencing came afterward.

The CDR3 totals 15 residues. Germline CDR1 SNHLY, CDR2 FYNNEI. V lost 5 bases and J lost 8; bases outside the gene matches: 8. The protocol was immunoSEQ multiplex PCR, while the TCRdb copy is restricted to in-frame clones and leaves out a portion. This table has about 46,000 clones, 74% appearing once. Following an approximately 11-day culture, CD4+ T cells were purified. Material: CD4+ T cells from PBMCs cultured without peptide, obtained before COVID-19 vaccination. The source of this sequence is a human donor who had a prior SARS-CoV-2 infection. The V gene is TRBV2, the J gene TRBJ1-4; TRBD1 matches at 10 bases. The CDR3 coding sequence is TGTGCCAGCAGTTGGGACAGGGGAGCGGGGGAAAAACTGTTTTTT. Protein sequence: CASSWDRGAGEKLFF.